The source of this TCR beta chain is a study of T cell responses to AZD1222 COVID-19 vaccine. Study observations and caveats: The donors showed a predominance of white British ancestry and of females, with possible underestimation of clonal diversity.

Note on this clone: No antigen is known for it.

Germline V gene lookup returns CDR1 ENHRY and CDR2 SYGVKD. V lost 3 bases, J lost 6 bases, and 17 bases lay in between. The CDR3 length is 15 residues. Sequencing was performed with immunoSEQ multiplex PCR; in TCRdb, only in-frame clones are kept and a portion is missing. In the table there are about 160,000 clones, approximately 90% of which are singletons. The chain is built from TRBV10-3 and TRBJ1-2; D is perhaps TRBD1 (5 bases). This TCR derives from an adult in good health. This specimen consisted of peripheral blood, obtained on day 0 of AZD1222 vaccination. The CDR3 loop reads CAISERTGTGNGYTF. DNA for the CDR3: TGTGCCATCAGTGAACGGACCGGGACGGGAAATGGCTACACCTTC.